This entry features one TCR beta chain sequence. Assay used: immunoSEQ multiplex PCR; TCRdb lists only in-frame clones, some missing. The repertoire holds 25,000 to 30,000 clones, with approximately 75% as singletons. The sample belongs to a study of early stage breast cancer tumors. Sequences were obtained from blood. The origin of this receptor is a person in their fifties with breast cancer.

In DNA form, the CDR3 reads TGTGCCACCAGCGGAGGGACTAGCGGACAAGAGACCCAGTACTTC. Translated, it gives CATSGGTSGQETQYF. This chain uses TRBV15 with TRBJ2-5; 11 nucleotides align to TRBD2. V lost 5 bases to trimming and J lost 2 bases; unmatched junction nucleotides: 4. Germline V CDR1 and CDR2: LNHNV, YYDKDF (reference sequence). The CDR3 consists of 15 residues.